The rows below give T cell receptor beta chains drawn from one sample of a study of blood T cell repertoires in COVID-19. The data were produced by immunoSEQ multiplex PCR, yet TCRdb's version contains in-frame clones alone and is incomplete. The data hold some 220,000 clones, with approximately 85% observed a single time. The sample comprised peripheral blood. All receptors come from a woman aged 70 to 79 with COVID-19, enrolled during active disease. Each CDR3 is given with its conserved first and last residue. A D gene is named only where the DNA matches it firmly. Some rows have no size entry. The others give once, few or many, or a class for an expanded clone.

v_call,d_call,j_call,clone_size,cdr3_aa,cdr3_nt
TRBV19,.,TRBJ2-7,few,CASSSQGSAYEQYF,TGTGCCAGTAGTTCACAGGGATCCGCGTACGAGCAGTACTTC
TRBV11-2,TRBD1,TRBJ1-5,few,CASSETGGGNQPQHF,TGTGCCAGCAGCGAAACAGGGGGCGGGAATCAGCCCCAGCATTTT
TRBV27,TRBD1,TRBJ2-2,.,CASRTGDTGELFF,TGTGCCAGCCGGACAGGGGACACCGGGGAGCTGTTTTTT
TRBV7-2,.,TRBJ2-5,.,CASSPDRTQETQYF,TGTGCCAGCAGCCCTGACAGGACCCAAGAGACCCAGTACTTC
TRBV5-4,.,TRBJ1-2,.,CASSFRGAGGYTF,TGTGCCAGCAGCTTCCGGGGGGCGGGCGGCTACACCTTC
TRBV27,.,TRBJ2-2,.,CASAHPQGRGTGELFF,TGTGCCAGCGCCCACCCCCAGGGGAGGGGCACCGGGGAGCTGTTTTTT
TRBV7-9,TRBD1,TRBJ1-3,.,CASSRNRGPNRNTIYF,TGTGCCAGCAGCCGAAACAGGGGGCCGAATCGAAACACCATATATTTT
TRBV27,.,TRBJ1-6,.,CASSLYRLGQSSPLHF,TGTGCCAGCAGTTTGTACAGGCTGGGGCAGAGTTCACCCCTCCACTTT
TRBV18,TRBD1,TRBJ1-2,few,CASSLIPGGEDYGYTF,TGTGCCAGCTCACTAATCCCAGGGGGCGAAGACTATGGCTACACCTTC
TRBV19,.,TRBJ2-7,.,CASSMGGLVGEQYF,TGTGCCAGTAGTATGGGCGGGTTAGTCGGCGAGCAGTACTTC
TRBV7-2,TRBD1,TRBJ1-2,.,CASSSPGDSIFKGYTF,TGTGCCAGCAGCTCCCCAGGGGACAGCATTTTTAAGGGCTACACCTTC
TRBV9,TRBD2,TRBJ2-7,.,CASRTSGSYEQYF,TGTGCCAGCAGGACTAGCGGGTCCTACGAGCAGTACTTC
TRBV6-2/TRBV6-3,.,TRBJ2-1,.,CASSHPGLYNEQFF,TGTGCCAGCAGTCACCCGGGACTGTACAATGAGCAGTTCTTC
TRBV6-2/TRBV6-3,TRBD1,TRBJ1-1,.,CASSYKAAGGRYTEAFF,TGTGCCAGCAGTTACAAGGCGGCAGGGGGCAGGTACACTGAAGCTTTCTTT
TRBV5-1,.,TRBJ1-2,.,CASSLNTPPQNYGYTF,TGCGCCAGCAGCTTAAATACACCCCCTCAAAACTATGGCTACACCTTC
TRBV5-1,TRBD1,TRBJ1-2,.,CASSVDRGNYGYTF,TGCGCCAGCAGCGTGGACAGGGGAAATTATGGCTACACCTTC
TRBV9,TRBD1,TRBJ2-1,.,CASSDRDREFRNEQFF,TGTGCCAGCAGCGACCGGGACAGGGAATTTCGGAATGAGCAGTTCTTC
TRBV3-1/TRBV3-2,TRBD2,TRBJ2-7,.,CASSQVTGGYEQYF,TGTGCCAGCAGCCAAGTGACGGGAGGTTACGAGCAGTACTTC
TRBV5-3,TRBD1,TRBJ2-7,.,CARSRGQYEQYF,TGTGCCAGAAGCAGGGGGCAATACGAGCAGTACTTC
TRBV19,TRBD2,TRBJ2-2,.,CASSIDNSGGAPGELFF,TGTGCCAGTAGTATAGATAACAGCGGGGGGGCCCCCGGGGAGCTGTTTTTT
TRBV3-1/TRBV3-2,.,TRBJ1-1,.,CASSQTTVTFTEAFF,TGTGCCAGCAGCCAGACGACAGTAACATTCACTGAAGCTTTCTTT
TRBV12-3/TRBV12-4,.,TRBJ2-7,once,CASSYSMGGGQYF,TGTGCCAGCAGCTACTCGATGGGGGGAGGGCAGTACTTC
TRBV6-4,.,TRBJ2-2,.,CASSNQVTGELFF,TGTGCCAGCAGTAATCAGGTTACCGGGGAGCTGTTTTTT
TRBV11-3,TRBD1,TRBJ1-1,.,CASSPWTGAENTEAFF,TGTGCCAGCAGCCCCTGGACAGGGGCGGAGAACACTGAAGCTTTCTTT
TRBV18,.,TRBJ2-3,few,CASTGKDTQYF,TGTGCCAGTACAGGGAAAGATACGCAGTATTTT
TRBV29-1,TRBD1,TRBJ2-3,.,CSVAGTGIGWTDTQYF,TGCAGCGTTGCCGGGACAGGGATCGGTTGGACAGATACGCAGTATTTT
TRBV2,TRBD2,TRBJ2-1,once,CASSAASGYNEQFF,TGTGCCAGCAGTGCGGCTAGCGGCTACAATGAGCAGTTCTTC
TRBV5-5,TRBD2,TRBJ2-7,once,CASSQYLSGRGYEQYF,TGTGCCAGCAGCCAGTACCTTAGCGGGAGGGGCTACGAGCAGTACTTC